Listed below are T cell receptor beta chains from one sample, sequenced in a study of blood T cell repertoires in COVID-19. Profiling relied on immunoSEQ multiplex PCR, and the TCRdb table lists in-frame clones only, not all of them. Of 250,000 or so clones in the sample, approximately 83% were seen once. Sequencing was carried out using PBMCs or T cells enriched from blood (not recorded which). The receptors derive from a man aged 50 or older who had recovered from COVID-19. CDR3s include the opening cysteine and the closing phenylalanine or tryptophan. D genes are given only for firm matches. Clone size is shown for a subset of rows, as once, few, many or a class of expanded clone.

J gene	clone size	V gene	D gene	CDR3 DNA	CDR3 protein
TRBJ2-5	-	TRBV6-5	-	TGTGCCAGCAGGACAAGGGGGGGGAGCCAAGAGACCCAGTACTTC	CASRTRGGSQETQYF
TRBJ2-5	-	TRBV4-2	-	TGTGCCAGCAGCCCAGGGAGGACCGCGGGCCAAGAGACCCAGTACTTC	CASSPGRTAGQETQYF
TRBJ2-1	-	TRBV19	-	TGTGCCAGTAGTATAACAGGGAGTGAGCAGTTCTTC	CASSITGSEQFF
TRBJ1-2	-	TRBV11-1	-	TGTGCCACCAGAGGGAGAGGAGGCTACACCTTC	CATRGRGGYTF
TRBJ2-5	-	TRBV12-3/TRBV12-4	-	TGTGCCAGCAGTTTGTATACCGGGGAGACCCAGTACTTC	CASSLYTGETQYF
TRBJ2-1	-	TRBV11-2	TRBD2	TGTGCCAGCAGCTTGGATAGCGGGGTCTACAATGAGCAGTTCTTC	CASSLDSGVYNEQFF
TRBJ2-1	-	TRBV6-2/TRBV6-3	TRBD2	TGTGCCAGCAGTTTGACTAGCCGTTTCAATGAGCAGTTCTTC	CASSLTSRFNEQFF
TRBJ1-5	few	TRBV24-1	TRBD1	TGTGCCACCTCTCGAGGACAGGACTCTAAGCTTGCAAATCAGCCCCAGCATTTT	CATSRGQDSKLANQPQHF
TRBJ1-2	-	TRBV24-1	-	TGTGCCACCAGTGAAACAGGGAGAAGCTATGGCTACACCTTC	CATSETGRSYGYTF
TRBJ1-5	-	TRBV12-3/TRBV12-4	-	TGTGCCAGCAGTTATGGCTCTAATCAGCCCCAGCATTTT	CASSYGSNQPQHF
TRBJ2-7	-	TRBV18	-	TGTGCCAGCTCACCCAATTTAAAAGACAGCTACGAGCAGTACTTC	CASSPNLKDSYEQYF
TRBJ2-1	once	TRBV5-6	TRBD2	TGTGCCAGCGGCGGGACTAGCGGGGGGAATGAGCAGTTCTTC	CASGGTSGGNEQFF
TRBJ2-1	-	TRBV6-5	-	TGTGCCAGCAGTTACCAAAAACTTACCGAGCAGTTCTTC	CASSYQKLTEQFF
TRBJ2-5	once	TRBV27	TRBD2	TGTGCCAGCCGACTAGCGGGAGGGCCAGGAGAGACCCAGTACTTC	CASRLAGGPGETQYF
TRBJ2-5	-	TRBV7-8	TRBD2	TGTGCCAGCAGCCCCGGGGTAGCGGGACGGGGAGAGACCCAGTACTTC	CASSPGVAGRGETQYF
TRBJ2-1	-	TRBV5-8	-	TGTGCCAGCAGCTTGAGAGGATTCTACAATGAGCAGTTCTTC	CASSLRGFYNEQFF
TRBJ2-6	-	TRBV18	TRBD2	TGTGCCAGCATCGCGGGGGTTTACGGGGCCAACGTCCTGACTTTC	CASIAGVYGANVLTF
TRBJ1-5	-	TRBV12-3/TRBV12-4	-	TGTGCCAGCCTAGGCAGGGAATATCAGCCCCAGCATTTT	CASLGREYQPQHF
TRBJ2-5	-	TRBV18	TRBD1	TGTGCCAGCTCGTCCGGGACAGGGGTTCCAGAGACCCAGTACTTC	CASSSGTGVPETQYF
TRBJ2-7	-	TRBV9	TRBD1	TGTGCCAACCTCCCGGGACAGGCTGCCTACGAGCAGTACTTC	CANLPGQAAYEQYF
TRBJ2-7	few	TRBV11-2	TRBD2	TGTGCCAGCAGCTTAGGTAGCGGGAGTGTTCGAGAGCAGTACTTC	CASSLGSGSVREQYF
TRBJ2-7	-	TRBV15	-	TGTGCCACCAGCAGAGATGTGCAGGGACACTACGAGCAGTACTTC	CATSRDVQGHYEQYF